This TCR beta chain is drawn from a study of T cell responses to AZD1222 COVID-19 vaccine. Study outcomes and limitations: Across the whole spike, CD4 TCRs peaked at regions 160-218 and 743-854.

Sequencing was performed with immunoSEQ multiplex PCR; in TCRdb, only in-frame clones are kept and a portion is missing. The top ten clones hold 3% to 4% of a sample with about 150,000 clones, about 92% of them seen once. The CDR3 has 17 amino acids. The germline V and J ends were trimmed by 0 bases and 4 bases, with 15 bases remaining between them. Germline CDR1 ENHRY, CDR2 SYGVKD. As regards this clone: Its antigen is as yet unknown.

The TCR sequence derives from an adult who received the AZD1222 COVID-19 vaccine. This chain links TRBV10-3 with TRBJ2-2, with D possibly matching TRBD1 (5 bases). Sequenced here: peripheral blood, sampled 28 days after the second AZD1222 dose. CDR3 DNA: TGTGCCATCAGTGAGTCGAATGCAGGGTATTCCACCGGGGAGCTGTTTTTT. The encoded protein is CAISESNAGYSTGELFF.